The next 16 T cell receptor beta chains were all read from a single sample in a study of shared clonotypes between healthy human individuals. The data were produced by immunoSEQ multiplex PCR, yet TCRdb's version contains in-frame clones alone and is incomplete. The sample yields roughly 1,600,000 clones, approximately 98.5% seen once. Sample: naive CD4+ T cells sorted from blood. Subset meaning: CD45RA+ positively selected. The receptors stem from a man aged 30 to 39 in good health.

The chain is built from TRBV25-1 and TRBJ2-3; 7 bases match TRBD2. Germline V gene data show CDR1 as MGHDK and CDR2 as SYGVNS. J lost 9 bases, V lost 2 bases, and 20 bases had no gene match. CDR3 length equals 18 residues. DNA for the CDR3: TGTGCCAGCAGTGAAACACGATGGACGGAGCGGGACCCTCTGACGCAGTATTTT. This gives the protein CASSETRWTERDPLTQYF.

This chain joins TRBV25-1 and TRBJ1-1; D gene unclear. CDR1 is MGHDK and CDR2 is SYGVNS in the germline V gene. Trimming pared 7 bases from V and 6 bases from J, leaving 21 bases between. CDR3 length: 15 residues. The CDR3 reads CASIPTDLPPAEAFF. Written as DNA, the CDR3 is TGTGCCAGCATCCCCACCGACCTCCCGCCCGCTGAAGCTTTCTTT.

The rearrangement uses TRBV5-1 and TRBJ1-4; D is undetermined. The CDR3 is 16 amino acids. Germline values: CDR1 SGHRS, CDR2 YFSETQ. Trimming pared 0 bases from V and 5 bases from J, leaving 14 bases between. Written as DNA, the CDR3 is TGCGCCAGCAGCTTGGACGAACAACGAGGAAATGAAAAACTGTTTTTT. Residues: CASSLDEQRGNEKLFF.

CDR3 in amino acids: CASTPGQGHEQYF. Here the CDR3 DNA reads TGTGCCAGCACCCCGGGACAGGGCCACGAGCAGTACTTC. V and J are TRBV6-5 and TRBJ2-7; 9 bases align to TRBD1. The germline gives CDR1 MNHEY, CDR2 SVGAGI. Trimming took 7 bases from V and 5 from J; bases not matched to a gene: 6. CDR3 length equals 13 residues.

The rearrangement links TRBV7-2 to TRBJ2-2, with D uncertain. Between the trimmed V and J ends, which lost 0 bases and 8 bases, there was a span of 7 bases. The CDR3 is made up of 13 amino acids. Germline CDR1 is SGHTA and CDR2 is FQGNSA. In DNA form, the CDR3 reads TGTGCCAGCAGCTTAGCCCCCTCGGGGGAGCTGTTTTTT. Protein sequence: CASSLAPSGELFF.

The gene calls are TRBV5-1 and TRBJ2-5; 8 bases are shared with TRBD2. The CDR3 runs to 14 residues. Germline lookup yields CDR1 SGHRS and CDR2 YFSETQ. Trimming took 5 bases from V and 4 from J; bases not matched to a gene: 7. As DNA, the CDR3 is TGCGCCAGCAGATGGGAGCTAGCGGGAGAGACCCAGTACTTC. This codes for CASRWELAGETQYF.

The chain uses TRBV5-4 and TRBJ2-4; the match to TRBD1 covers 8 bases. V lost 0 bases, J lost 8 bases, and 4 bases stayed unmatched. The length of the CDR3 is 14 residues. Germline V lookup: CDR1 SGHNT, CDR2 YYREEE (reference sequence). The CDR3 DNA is TGTGCCAGCAGCTTGGCAGGGGGCGCGGACATTCAGTACTTC. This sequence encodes CASSLAGGADIQYF. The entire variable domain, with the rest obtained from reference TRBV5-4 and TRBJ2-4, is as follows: ETGVTQSPTHLIKTRGQQVTLRCSSQSGHNTVSWYQQALGQGPQFIFQYYREEENGRGNFPPRFSGLQFPNYSSELNVNALELDDSALYLCASSLAGGADIQYFGAGTRLSVL.

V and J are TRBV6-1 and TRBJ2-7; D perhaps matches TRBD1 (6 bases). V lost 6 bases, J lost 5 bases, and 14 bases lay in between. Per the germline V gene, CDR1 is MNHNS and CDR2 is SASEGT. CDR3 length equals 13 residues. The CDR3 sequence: CASRMTGGHEQYF. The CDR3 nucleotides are TGTGCCAGCAGGATGACAGGTGGCCACGAGCAGTACTTC.

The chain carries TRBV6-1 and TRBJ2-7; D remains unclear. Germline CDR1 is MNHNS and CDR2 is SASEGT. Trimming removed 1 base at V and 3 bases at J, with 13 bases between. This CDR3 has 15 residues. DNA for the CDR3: TGTGCCAGCAGTGAAGGGGCAACCGGCATCTACGAGCAGTACTTC. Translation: CASSEGATGIYEQYF.

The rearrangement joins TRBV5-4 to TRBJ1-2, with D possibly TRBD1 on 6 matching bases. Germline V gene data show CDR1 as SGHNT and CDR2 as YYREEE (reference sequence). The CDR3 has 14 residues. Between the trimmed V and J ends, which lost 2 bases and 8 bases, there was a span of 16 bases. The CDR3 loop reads CASSLRVGARGYTF. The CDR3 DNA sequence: TGTGCCAGCAGCTTACGAGTGGGGGCGCGGGGCTACACCTTC.

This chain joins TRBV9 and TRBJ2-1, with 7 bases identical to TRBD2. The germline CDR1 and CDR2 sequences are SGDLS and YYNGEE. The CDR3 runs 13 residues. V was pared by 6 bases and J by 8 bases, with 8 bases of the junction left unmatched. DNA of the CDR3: TGTGCCAGCACCCGGGGCGGGAGCTATGAGCAGTTCTTC. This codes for CASTRGGSYEQFF.

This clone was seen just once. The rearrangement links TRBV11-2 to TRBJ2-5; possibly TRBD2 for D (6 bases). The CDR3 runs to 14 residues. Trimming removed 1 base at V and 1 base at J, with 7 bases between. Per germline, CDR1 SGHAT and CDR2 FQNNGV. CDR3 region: CASSLVGGQETQYF. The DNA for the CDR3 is TGTGCCAGCAGCTTAGTCGGGGGCCAAGAGACCCAGTACTTC.

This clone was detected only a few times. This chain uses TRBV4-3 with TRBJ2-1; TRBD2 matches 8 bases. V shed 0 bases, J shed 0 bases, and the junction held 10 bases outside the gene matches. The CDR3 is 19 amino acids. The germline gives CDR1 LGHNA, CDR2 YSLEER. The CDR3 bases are TGCGCCAGCAGCCAAGATCGAGGAGACAGCGGGAGCTCCTACAATGAGCAGTTCTTC. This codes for CASSQDRGDSGSSYNEQFF.

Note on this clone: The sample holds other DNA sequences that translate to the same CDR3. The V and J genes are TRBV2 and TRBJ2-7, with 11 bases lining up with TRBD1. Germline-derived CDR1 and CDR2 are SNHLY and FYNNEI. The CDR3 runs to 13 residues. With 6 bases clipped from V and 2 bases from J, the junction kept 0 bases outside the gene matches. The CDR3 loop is CASRDRGPYEQYF. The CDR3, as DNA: TGTGCCAGCAGGGACAGGGGGCCCTACGAGCAGTACTTC. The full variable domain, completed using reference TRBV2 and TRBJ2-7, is EPEVTQTPSHQVTQMGQEVILRCVPISNHLYFYWYRQILGQKVEFLVSFYNNEISEKSEIFDDQFSVERPDGSNFTLKIRSTKLEDSAMYFCASRDRGPYEQYFGPGTRLTVT.

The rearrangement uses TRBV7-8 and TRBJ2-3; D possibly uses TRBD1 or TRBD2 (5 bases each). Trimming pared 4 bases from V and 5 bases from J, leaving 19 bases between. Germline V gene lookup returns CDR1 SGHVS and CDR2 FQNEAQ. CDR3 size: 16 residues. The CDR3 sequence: CASSSPLGVPGDTQYF. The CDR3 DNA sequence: TGTGCCAGCAGCTCCCCACTGGGGGTCCCAGGAGATACGCAGTATTTT. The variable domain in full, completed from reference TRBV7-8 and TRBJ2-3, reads GAGVSQSPRYKVAKRGQDVALRCDPISGHVSLFWYQQALGQGPEFLTYFQNEAQLDKSGLPSDRFFAERPEGSVSTLKIQRTQQEDSAVYLCASSSPLGVPGDTQYFGPGTRLTVL.

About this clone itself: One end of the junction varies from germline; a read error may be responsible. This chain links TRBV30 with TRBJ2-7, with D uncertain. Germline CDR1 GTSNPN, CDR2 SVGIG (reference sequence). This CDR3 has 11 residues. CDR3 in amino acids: CAWSGSDLDLF. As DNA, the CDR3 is TGTGCCTGGAGTGGATCGGACCTCGACCTCTTC.